The clone carrying this T cell receptor (beta chain) was recorded at least ten times. What it binds is unknown. Preparation of the TCRbeta library was carried out with unique molecular identifiers. Each CDR3 protein gets one entry after TCRdb re-called the PCR reads with MiXCR. The table shows 900,000 or so distinct CDR3 sequences, with 15% to 20% occurring only once. This specimen comes from a study of T-cell reconstitution after alpha-beta-depleted transplantation in children. Overall study results and limits: At one year after transplant, newly produced T cells mostly accounted for T-cell counts and diversity. Alpha-beta T cells present about two months after transplant were reported to originate from several hundred expanded graft clones. After transplant, high TCRbeta diversity at day 60 in some patients arose from surviving recipient T cells and thymic progenitors.

The specimen was PBMCs, mostly from graft donor cells, collected 360 days after TCRalphabeta/CD19-depleted stem cell transplant. This clonotype was sampled from a male patient younger than 18 who had a stem cell transplant for acute lymphoblastic leukemia, so the T cells may come from the graft donor.

The CDR3 region has the DNA TGCGCCAGCAGCCAAGCTCCCGGGAGGGCCGGCGGGGAGCTGTTTTTT. This codes for CASSQAPGRAGGELFF. This chain uses TRBV4-1 with TRBJ2-2; 8 positions match TRBD2. The germline gives CDR1 MGHRA, CDR2 YSYEKL. The V gene end was trimmed by 1 base and the J gene end by 7 bases; junction bases not matched to a gene: 8. The CDR3 runs to 16 residues.